Sequencing of this T cell receptor (beta chain) was carried out in a study of T cell repertoires in cytomegalovirus infection. MiXCR, applied by TCRdb to the reads, yields one record per CDR3 protein. The sample lists around 540,000 distinct CDR3 sequences, about 33% seen once, with roughly 16% in the top ten. Comment on this clonotype: Its specificity is not known.

Germline V gene data show CDR1 as SGHTA and CDR2 as FQGNSA. This CDR3 is built from 14 residues. V was clipped by 1 base and J by 4 bases, with 10 bases between them. The sequencing used cultured PBMCs, collected from culture after CMV antigen stimulation. The TCR comes from a human donor in good health (CMV status not recorded). Some clones in this sample may be carry-over from other donors' samples. This rearrangement joins TRBV7-2 to TRBJ2-5, with TRBD2 as a possible D gene (5 bases). In nucleotides, the CDR3 is TGTGCCAGCAGCTTAGGGCCGAGGGTAGAGACCCAGTACTTC. Protein product: CASSLGPRVETQYF.